This is a list of T cell receptor beta chains from one sample in a study of identical twins. In TCRdb, the 5' RACE reads were re-called with MiXCR into one record per CDR3 protein. The sample records more than 650,000 distinct CDR3 sequences, less than 7% being singletons. Sequenced input: naive T cells sorted from blood. These receptors all stem from a man aged 18 to 30 in good health. Both conserved end residues are part of each CDR3. Rows may omit the clone size; those that give it use once, few, many or a size class.

v_gene	j_gene	abundance	CDR3aa
TRBV9	TRBJ2-3	-	CASSVGTATTDTQYF
TRBV5-1	TRBJ2-2	many	CASSLAPGEAAGELFF
TRBV29-1	TRBJ2-1	many	CSVVFGTAHYNEQFF
TRBV6-5	TRBJ2-1	-	CASSYSQSQGEQFF
TRBV20-1	TRBJ2-7	many	CSARDYNRGLEQYF
TRBV12-3/TRBV12-4	TRBJ2-5	many	CASSFLRGGETQYF
TRBV5-1	TRBJ1-1	once	CASSLERGLEAFF
TRBV4-1	TRBJ2-1	many	CASSQGNREQFF
TRBV25-1	TRBJ1-1	few	CASSEDVLQLNTEAFF
TRBV15	TRBJ2-3	many	CATSRGPWAGESTDTQYF
TRBV29-1	TRBJ2-1	-	CSVIAQDYNEQFF
TRBV30	TRBJ2-1	-	CAWSPGYEQFF
TRBV9	TRBJ2-2	few	CASSTLGGGPTGELFF
TRBV25-1	TRBJ2-2	many	CARSDRSGITGELFF
TRBV2	TRBJ1-5	once	CASSEARTGGNQPQHF
TRBV29-1	TRBJ1-3	many	CSVQDTYSGNTIYF
TRBV12-3/TRBV12-4	TRBJ1-1	many	CASSLDPGRNTEAFF
TRBV5-5	TRBJ1-1	few	CASSGEGTGWAEAFF
TRBV20-1	TRBJ2-2	few	CSGLTSGTGELFF
TRBV20-1	TRBJ2-1	-	CSARGSGRRDNEQFF
TRBV29-1	TRBJ1-5	many	CSVDGGSNQPQHF
TRBV29-1	TRBJ1-2	few	CSVDRSQGNYGYTF
TRBV6-1	TRBJ1-5	many	CASSRSAGGTSNQPQHF
TRBV4-3	TRBJ2-6	few	CASSQGGQVLSGANVLTF
TRBV10-3	TRBJ2-2	many	CAISGSGANTGELFF
TRBV7-8	TRBJ1-5	few	CASSLVSDYQHF
TRBV10-3	TRBJ1-2	many	CAISETGTTANYGYTF
TRBV7-9	TRBJ2-3	-	CASSSDGMDTQYF
TRBV12-3/TRBV12-4	TRBJ2-7	few	CASRTADRGDEQYF
TRBV6-2/TRBV6-3	TRBJ2-1	few	CASRERYNNEQFF
TRBV29-1	TRBJ2-1	-	CSVVPRLAANEQFF